Detailed here is one T cell receptor (beta chain). This clone's antigen is unknown. Qualities for individual bases were not recorded, and no much larger clone is one base off. The cohort was made up of approximately 670 healthy bone marrow donors. At the time of sampling, every cohort member was nominally healthy, though immune exposures that went unrecorded were likely present. The donor tested CMV seronegative and was one of the 352 seronegative cohort members. A peripheral blood sample was collected from each donor, and TCR beta sequencing was performed on peripheral blood mononuclear cells. The Qiagen DNeasy Blood Extraction Kit was used to extract genomic DNA from the blood cell samples. The source of the sample is a study of cytomegalovirus exposure and HLA in healthy donors (TCRdb year 2017). Study-wide context: An earlier analysis of some 620 of the donors reported about 280 Gb of sequence data and roughly 120 million unique TCR beta sequences obtained from approximately 180 million T cells. Approximately 310 gigabases of sequencing data and approximately 84 million unique TCR sequences were included in an early release covering roughly 600 HLA-typed donors. Among the roughly 380 genotyped donors, approximately 77% belonged to the genetic ancestry cluster associated with self-reported Caucasian donors. The study was designed to test whether signatures of past pathogen exposure could be identified by cataloging public T cell receptors. The T cell repertoires of 550 to 850 subjects were profiled by immunosequencing and related to cytomegalovirus serostatus. Along with the roughly 670-subject first cohort, a separate validation cohort of around 120 different subjects was used. High-throughput TCR immunosequencing, statistical association of individual TCRs with disease status, and machine learning were combined to predict cytomegalovirus infection status. In a later analysis, previously published TCR beta repertoires from 550 to 700 donors were re-analyzed and high-resolution HLA genotyping was added so that TCR occurrence patterns could be studied. The later analysis used no new phenotypic data to find candidate immune exposures, relying instead on TCR beta sequences and their occurrence across donors. An earlier analysis of around 580 of the donors used high-throughput TCR beta sequencing to judge whether each TCR beta V gene segment behaved as functional or pseudogenic. Alongside the repertoire data, information on donor age, sex, ethnicity and CMV serostatus was compiled. In a later genetic analysis, genome-wide SNP genotypes for about 65% of the 666 donors were used, and that subset was treated as a discovery cohort. Every repertoire in the discovery cohort had been generated on one and the same sequencing platform. HLA typing included class I and class II loci at four-digit resolution. The number of donors typed differed by locus, with about 629-640 for A, B, C, DRB1 and DQB1, more than 500 for DQA1, 600 to 610 for DPA1, and some 450 for DPB1. Roughly 5 DR-DQ haplotypes were handled as single units for association and clustering, since linkage in the cohort was strong. Among about 400 genotyped donors of the cohort, an average of approximately 200,000 unique TCR beta nucleotide sequences was sequenced per donor, of which about 19% were non-productive. What the work shows at the level of the full study, not this receptor alone: A few of the identified cytomegalovirus-associated TCR beta chains were confirmed in vitro to be specific for cytomegalovirus antigens. Correlated functional status among segregating V segments might reflect linkage disequilibrium, but an unknown experimental factor could not be ruled out. The authors suggested that the approach could potentially be extended to other disease states and immunological phenotypes. In a later genetic analysis, a missense DCLRE1C variant was associated with V-gene and J-gene trimming of TCR beta chains, and the association was replicated in an independent cohort. Because some donors lacked HLA typing at each locus, the association tests relied only on the typed subset. At a false discovery rate of 0.05, a later analysis linked some 18,000 TCR beta sequences to specific HLA alleles. In a later genetic analysis, fewer N-insertions in productive TCRs were reported among donors in an Asian-associated ancestry cluster than the roughly 700-donor mean. In a later analysis, several top co-occurrence clusters were reported to appear linked to parvovirus B19, influenza, CMV and Epstein-Barr virus. In an earlier analysis of some 550 of the donors, most TCR beta V segments were observed in productive rearrangements about 90% or about 30% of the time, broadly matching IMGT annotations. In a later analysis, HLA-associated TCR beta chains showed more clonal expansion and lower generation probabilities than non-associated chains that were equally common. Roughly uniform sequencing depth across donors was assumed in presence/absence analyses, although this assumption may not hold. In the study, around 160 TCR beta chains were listed as associated with cytomegalovirus. In both the original and validation cohorts, the classifier was reported to diagnose cytomegalovirus status with high specificity and sensitivity. A further reported finding was that TCR beta sequences accurately predicted the HLA-A and HLA-B alleles for most subjects in the first cohort. Only TCR beta chains were sequenced in this cohort, and the absence of alpha or paired-chain data limited detectable features. A later analysis found that TCR association rates varied across HLA loci, with DRB1 alleles showing the most associated TCRs and HLA-C alleles the fewest. Most CMV-associated TCR beta chains appeared to be HLA-restricted in a later analysis, and the HLA associations seemed to be driven largely by CMV exposure. CMV serostatus was the only immune exposure information available for the cohort. Some IMGT-functional V segments, including TRBV6-2 and TRBV6-3, could not be distinguished by the 87-base-pair reads and were therefore excluded. The earlier analysis of almost 600 of the donors excluded around 17 rarely observed V segments, including chromosome 9 orphons, because counts were too low. The sequencing pipeline was judged likely to have produced a cluster of highly shared sequence variants as a technical artifact. Assigning TCR associations to individual alleles was difficult when HLA alleles, especially DR and DQ, strongly co-occurred. Across donors, most TCR sequences were observed very rarely, whereas some public TCRs were present in many individuals.

Libraries came from the immunoSEQ multiplex PCR assay. For the multiplex PCR, a mixture combining 60 forward primers for TCR Vbeta segments and 13 reverse primers for TCR Jbeta segments was used. The CDR3 region of rearranged TCR beta genes was amplified from genomic DNA with a multiplex PCR assay. Amplified TCR beta libraries were sequenced as 87-base-pair reads on the Illumina HiSeq System. For the original study's pipeline: Across the 666 repertoires, a later analysis counted approximately 75 million unique TCR beta chains, roughly 11 million of which were shared by at least two donors. To remove PCR and sequencing errors, raw reads were error-corrected and collapsed into unique sequences using a nearest-neighbor algorithm that merged closely related sequences. CDR3 sequences were aligned to IMGT reference sequences to assign V, D and J gene segments. For a sequence to be retained, a match of at least six nucleotides to both a V gene segment and a J gene segment was required. A rearrangement counted as productive if the CDR3 had no stop codons and remained in frame with V and J, and every other rearrangement counted as non-productive. CDR3 was defined by IMGT convention, running from the second conserved V-encoded cysteine to the conserved J-encoded phenylalanine. In an earlier analysis of more than 550 of the donors, sequences lacking an unambiguous match to a single V gene segment were excluded. In an earlier analysis of several hundred of the donors, V segments were called functional above 56.7% productive rearrangements and were called segregating when the between-donor standard deviation exceeded 5%. A statistical classification framework was developed to diagnose cytomegalovirus status using the catalog of TCR beta chain sequences. In a later analysis, TCR nucleotide sequences were compared against IMGT/GENE-DB human TR gene sequences so that V and J genes could be assigned. A later analysis assigned CDR3 sequences and most-parsimonious VDJ recombination scenarios with the TCRdist pipeline. In a later analysis, every TCR beta chain was defined by the combination of its CDR3 amino acid sequence and its V-gene family, and reads without a unique V-gene family were dropped. As a way to deal with suspected cross-contamination and a sequencing artifact, a later analysis dropped more than 500 nucleotide sequences that were highly shared and had low generation probability. A later analysis calculated a clonal expansion index for each public chain from normalized within-repertoire ranks of inferred template counts. In a later analysis, generation probabilities were computed using a VDJ recombination model fitted to out-of-frame rearrangements, and the results were checked against IGoR. In a later analysis, TCR-TCR, TCR-HLA and TCR-CMV co-occurrence was scored with hypergeometric tests, and a repertoire-size bias correction was applied to TCR pairs. False discovery rates were estimated in a later analysis by permuting HLA or CMV assignments 20 times. A later analysis grouped co-occurring TCRs with DBSCAN, adding TCRdist sequence similarity when clustering within HLA-allele-positive subsets. Co-occurrence clustering excluded repertoires with fewer than 30,000 or more than 120,000 public chains, plus five with anomalous nucleotide sharing. What TCRdb holds here is the immuneACCESS table cut down to in-frame rearrangements. Part of the clones is not present; checked against another copy, under half of the missing clones reflect an unresolved V gene, and the others are unexplained. V and J calls plus clone size are reproduced from that table; the DNA served to infer D and trimming. For this sample the table gives some 170,000 clones, of which 75% to 90% were detected only once. The ten biggest clones cover 4% to 5% of the sample.

CDR1 and CDR2 (SGHKS, YYEKEE) derive from the germline V gene (reference sequence). Taken from cysteine to phenylalanine, the CDR3 has 15 residues. Only the CDR3 DNA is retained, 45 bases long and in frame from the first base. Trimming at the junction amounts to 5 bases on V and 3 bases on J, and the germline ends lie 18 bases apart. Sample: PBMCs. The clonotype originates from a man younger than 45 in good health and CMV-seronegative. In this chain, TRBV5-5 is recombined with TRBJ2-7; too little of a D gene remains to name it. CDR3 protein: CASSLPDRGRYEQYF. Here is the DNA: TGTGCCAGCAGTCTCCCTGACCGTGGGCGCTACGAGCAGTACTTC.